Following are 9 T cell receptor beta chains from one sample sequenced in a study of T cells in Graves' hyperthyroidism and ophthalmopathy. Amplification yielded TCR beta CDR3 regions, with RNA transcripts as the source. First-round RT-PCR with HTBI primers amplified the TCR CDR3 region. TCRdb called the multiplex PCR reads again in MiXCR, with one record for every CDR3 protein. The sample shows approximately 600,000 distinct CDR3 sequences, less than 25% of them seen only once. Sequencing was performed on blood. The receptor set was obtained from a young man with Graves' ophthalmopathy.

This clonotype was observed a handful of times. The rearrangement links TRBV9 to TRBJ2-1; D may be TRBD1 or TRBD2 (6 bases each). Trimming took off 4 bases at V and 4 bases at J, with 21 bases between the two ends. Germline CDR1 reads SGDLS; CDR2 reads YYNGEE. This CDR3 region has 17 residues. Written as DNA, the CDR3 is TGTGCCAGCAGCCCCAGGAGGGACACTATCCAATACAATGAGCAGTTCTTC. It translates to CASSPRRDTIQYNEQFF.

The chain combines TRBV10-3 with TRBJ1-4; the D gene is possibly TRBD1 (5 bases). CDR1 and CDR2 from the germline V gene are ENHRY and SYGVKD. The CDR3 spans 13 residues. V was clipped by 10 bases and J by 3 bases, with 12 bases between them. Here the CDR3 reads CATETDPNEKLFF. The CDR3, as DNA: TGTGCCACCGAGACAGACCCTAATGAAAAACTGTTTTTT.

The sample holds many counts of this clonotype. This chain's CDR3 is CAAAGPRGSSYEQYF. CDR3 DNA: TGTGCCGCAGCCGGGCCGCGGGGGAGCTCCTACGAGCAGTACTTC. This chain joins TRBV28 and TRBJ2-7; 7 bases fit TRBD2. This CDR3 spans 15 amino acids. The ends lost 11 bases at V and 0 bases at J; junction bases unmatched: 13. CDR1 and CDR2 (germline): MDHEN, SYDVKM.

V and J are TRBV12-3 or TRBV12-4 and TRBJ2-7, with 9 positions matching TRBD1. The CDR3 covers 18 residues. The J segment lost 9 bases and the V segment lost 5 bases, leaving 23 bases of the junction unmatched. The CDR3 nucleotides are TGTGCCAGCAGTGAGGACAGGGGTCTCGGCGGGATCCCTGGGGTGCAGTACTTC. It translates to CASSEDRGLGGIPGVQYF.

The chain combines TRBV6-2 or TRBV6-3 with TRBJ1-2; 11 nucleotides match TRBD1. The CDR3 is made up of 17 amino acids. Germline V gene sequence: CDR1 MNHEY, CDR2 SVGEGT. V trimming: 0 bases; J trimming: 3 bases; junction bases outside the gene matches: 6. CDR3 amino acids: CASSYSYRTGGDYGYTF. DNA for the CDR3: TGTGCCAGCAGTTACTCGTACCGGACAGGGGGCGACTATGGCTACACCTTC.

This clonotype was picked up many times. Its ends do not fully match the called genes, so a read error is possible. The rearrangement joins TRBV7-9 to TRBJ2-1, with 9 bases that match TRBD2. CDR3 length: 16 amino acids. Per germline, CDR1 SEHNR and CDR2 FQNEAQ (reference sequence). CDR3 sequence (DNA): TGCGCCAGCAGCTCGACTAGCGGAAGCTCCTACAATGAGCAGTTCTTC. This sequence encodes CASSSTSGSSYNEQFF.

The chain employs TRBV27 and TRBJ1-5, with D unresolved. The V end was cut by 5 bases, the J end by 0 bases, with 11 bases between. Germline CDR1 MNHEY, CDR2 SMNVEV (reference sequence). The CDR3 has 15 residues. The CDR3: CASSNSFDSNQPQHF. Here the CDR3 DNA reads TGTGCCAGCAGTAATTCGTTCGATAGCAATCAGCCCCAGCATTTT.

This clonotype was detected only a few times. The CDR3 sequence is CASSVSSGAGEQFF. The CDR3 region has the DNA TGTGCCAGCAGCGTCAGCTCGGGGGCGGGGGAGCAGTTCTTC. The J gene is TRBJ2-1, the V gene TRBV2; D could derive from TRBD1 or TRBD2 (6 bases each). CDR1 and CDR2 from the germline V gene are SNHLY and FYNNEI. Trimming cost V 6 bases and J 10 bases, with 19 bases left between them. CDR3 length equals 14 residues.

The genes are TRBV2 and TRBJ2-3; TRBD2 matches 14 bases. Germline V lookup: CDR1 SNHLY, CDR2 FYNNEI. The CDR3 covers 17 residues. Losses at the gene ends were 2 bases for V and 6 bases for J; bases not matched to a gene: 7. The CDR3 sequence is CASSERPGLAGVDTQYF. Here the CDR3 DNA reads TGTGCCAGCAGTGAAAGGCCGGGACTAGCGGGAGTGGATACGCAGTATTTT.